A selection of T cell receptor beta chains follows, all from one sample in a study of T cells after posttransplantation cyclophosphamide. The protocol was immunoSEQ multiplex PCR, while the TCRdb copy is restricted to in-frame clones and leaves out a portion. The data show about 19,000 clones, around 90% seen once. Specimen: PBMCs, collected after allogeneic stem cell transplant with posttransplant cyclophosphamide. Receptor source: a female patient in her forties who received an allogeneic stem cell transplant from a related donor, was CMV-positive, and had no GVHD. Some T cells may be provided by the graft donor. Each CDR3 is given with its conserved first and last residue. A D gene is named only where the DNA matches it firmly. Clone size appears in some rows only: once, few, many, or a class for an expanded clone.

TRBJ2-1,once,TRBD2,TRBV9,CASGRSTRTSGRDYNEQFF,TGTGCCAGCGGCCGATCAACTCGGACTAGCGGGAGGGATTACAATGAGCAGTTCTTC
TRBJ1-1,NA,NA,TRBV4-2,CASSHIFGAAEAFF,TGTGCCAGCAGTCACATCTTTGGGGCGGCGGAAGCTTTCTTT
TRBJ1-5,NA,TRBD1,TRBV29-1,CSARTGVNQPQHF,TGCAGCGCTCGAACAGGGGTCAATCAGCCCCAGCATTTT
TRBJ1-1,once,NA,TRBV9,CASSKTGNTEAFF,TGTGCCAGCAGTAAGACAGGGAACACTGAAGCTTTCTTT
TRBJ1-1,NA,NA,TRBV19,CASSTGQPSTEAFF,TGTGCCAGTAGTACCGGACAGCCTTCCACTGAAGCTTTCTTT
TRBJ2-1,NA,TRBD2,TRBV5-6,CASSLGLAGGNEQFF,TGTGCCAGCAGCTTGGGACTAGCGGGAGGAAATGAGCAGTTCTTC
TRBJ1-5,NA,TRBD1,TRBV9,CASSMEGARNQPQHF,TGTGCCAGCAGTATGGAGGGGGCAAGGAATCAGCCCCAGCATTTT
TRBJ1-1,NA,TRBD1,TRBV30,CAWRRQGNTEAFF,TGTGCCTGGAGAAGACAGGGGAACACTGAAGCTTTCTTT
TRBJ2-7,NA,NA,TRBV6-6,CASTQGGTYEQYF,TGTGCCAGCACCCAGGGGGGAACCTACGAGCAGTACTTC
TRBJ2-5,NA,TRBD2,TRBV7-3,CASSFLGGSLETQYF,TGTGCCAGCAGCTTTCTGGGCGGGAGCCTCGAGACCCAGTACTTC
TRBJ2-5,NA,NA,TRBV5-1,CASSSGWRGAETQYF,TGCGCCAGCAGCTCGGGATGGAGGGGCGCAGAGACCCAGTACTTC
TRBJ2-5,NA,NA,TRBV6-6,CASSYVPIQETQYF,TGTGCCAGCAGTTACGTTCCCATCCAAGAGACCCAGTACTTC
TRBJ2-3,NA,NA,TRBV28,CASSFAGSTDTQYF,TGTGCCAGCAGTTTCGCGGGAAGCACAGATACGCAGTATTTT
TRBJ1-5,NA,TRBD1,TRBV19,CASSMVRGGGNQPQHF,TGTGCCAGTAGTATGGTGAGAGGGGGCGGCAATCAGCCCCAGCATTTT
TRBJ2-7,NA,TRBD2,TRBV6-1,CASREAGAQSYEQYF,TGTGCCAGCAGGGAAGCGGGAGCCCAATCCTACGAGCAGTACTTC
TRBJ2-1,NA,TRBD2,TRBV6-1,CAINSPSGSGNEQFF,TGTGCCATCAATAGTCCTAGCGGGAGTGGTAATGAGCAGTTCTTC
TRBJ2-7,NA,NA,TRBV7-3,CASSSGVALAYEQYF,TGTGCCAGCAGCTCAGGGGTGGCCCTCGCCTACGAGCAGTACTTC
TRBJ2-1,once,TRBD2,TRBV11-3,CASSPGTSGSYNEQFF,TGTGCCAGCAGCCCGGGGACTAGCGGGAGCTACAATGAGCAGTTCTTC
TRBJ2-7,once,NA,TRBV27,CATVVPRLGFYEQYF,TGTGCCACCGTCGTCCCGAGACTAGGTTTCTACGAGCAGTACTTC
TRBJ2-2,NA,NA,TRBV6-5,CASTQTRDRPRELFF,TGTGCCAGCACCCAAACCCGAGACAGGCCCCGGGAGCTGTTTTTT
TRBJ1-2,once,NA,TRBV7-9,CASSARLGSGYYGYTF,TGTGCCAGCAGCGCTCGGTTGGGGTCGGGATACTATGGCTACACCTTC
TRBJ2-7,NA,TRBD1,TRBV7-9,CASSLRDRGPYEQYF,TGTGCCAGCAGCCTCAGGGACAGGGGACCTTACGAGCAGTACTTC
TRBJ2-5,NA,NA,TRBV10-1,CASSVVAGETQYF,TGCGCCAGCAGTGTGGTCGCCGGAGAGACCCAGTACTTC
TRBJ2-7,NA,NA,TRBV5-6,CASSLEQGLGYEQYF,TGTGCCAGCAGCTTGGAGCAGGGGTTAGGCTACGAGCAGTACTTC
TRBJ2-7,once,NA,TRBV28,CASSSPGPYEQYF,TGTGCCAGCAGTTCGCCGGGTCCCTACGAGCAGTACTTC
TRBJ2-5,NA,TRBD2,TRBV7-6,CASSWTSVPRETQYF,TGTGCCAGCAGCTGGACTAGCGTTCCCAGGGAGACCCAGTACTTC